Listed here is a single T cell receptor (beta chain). Its antigen is currently unknown. TCRdb reprocessed the 5' RACE reads via MiXCR and lists one record per CDR3 protein. The table records about 190,000 distinct CDR3 sequences, 27% of them present only once. The sample originates from a study of T-cell memory formation after mild COVID-19. Whole-study context: Each donor largely had its own TCR clusters.

Germline loops: CDR1 SGHAT, CDR2 FQDESV (reference sequence). The CDR3 covers 15 residues. Trimming cost V 5 bases and J 0 bases, with 14 bases left between them. General study points: Clones that got smaller from day 15 to 85 had even CD4/CD8, while clones growing later tipped toward CD4+.

This TCR was recovered from an adult woman who had mild COVID-19 (a few samples of this study predate the infection). Cell type and time point are not known. The chain uses TRBV11-1 and TRBJ2-7; D is possibly TRBD1 (6 bases). The sample consisted of PBMCs or a T cell subset sorted from them (not recorded which). CDR3 residues: CASSPTGASSYEQYF. The CDR3 nucleotides read TGTGCCAGCAGCCCGACAGGCGCCAGCTCCTACGAGCAGTACTTC.